This T cell receptor (beta chain) was profiled in a study of blood T cell repertoires in COVID-19. Germline V gene sequence: CDR1 KGHDR, CDR2 SFDVKD. The length of the CDR3 is 13 residues. Trimming pared 9 bases from V and 2 bases from J, leaving 10 bases between. Here immunoSEQ multiplex PCR was the method, and the copy in TCRdb shows in-frame clones only, minus some. The data contain 250,000 or so clones, 87% of them seen just once; the ten biggest clones take up 10% to 11%. The table lists this clone with a count of one. Sequenced material: PBMCs or T cells enriched from blood (not recorded which). The chain uses TRBV24-1 and TRBJ2-1; a possible D gene is TRBD2 (6 bases). The TCR was taken from a man aged 30-40 years who had recovered from COVID-19. CDR3 protein: CATSRDPYNEQFF. The CDR3 nucleotides read TGTGCCACCTCGCGGGACCCCTACAATGAGCAGTTCTTC.